This entry concerns a single TCR beta chain. Its cognate antigen is unknown. The time point is: patch test 3, about 24 weeks after DPC sensitization. Noted treatment: therapeutic diphenylcyclopropenone sensitization with weekly scalp DPC. Blood was drawn before each patch test was applied. The study extracted total RNA from unfractionated whole blood. This record belongs to a study of human T cells and chemical hapten exposure. Overall study context: Across its roughly 25 weeks, the study gave patients weekly diphenylcyclopropenone doses to the scalp.

Study-wide points: Donors were affected by alopecia, so their immune reaction might vary from that of healthy individuals.

One entry per CDR3 protein results from TCRdb running MiXCR on the RACE reads. The data show about 190,000 distinct CDR3 sequences, with under 30% seen just once and 2% to 3% held by the top ten. The specimen was whole blood, collected in connection with sensitization to the hapten diphenylcyclopropenone (DPC). The TCR was taken from a woman between 40 and 50 years old with alopecia areata. Some clones in this sample may be carry-over from other donors' samples.

The DNA of the CDR3 is TGCAGTGCTAGCGGGCAAGGGCACACTGAAGCTTTCTTT. Protein product: CSASGQGHTEAFF. This chain links TRBV20-1 with TRBJ1-1; D not certain. Deletions cut 3 bases from V and 3 bases from J, with 11 bases between. This CDR3 has 13 residues. CDR1 is DFQATT, CDR2 SNEGSKA, per germline (reference sequence).